The 27 T cell receptor beta chains reported below all come from one sample, sequenced in a study of blood T cell repertoires in COVID-19 (TCRdb year 2020). Library creation used the immunoSEQ multiplex PCR assay. The source is immuneACCESS, and TCRdb retained only in-frame sequences with V and J called. Part of the clones is not carried over; for the studies checked, unresolved V genes explain less than half of this, and the remainder is unexplained. This sample lists a few hundred thousand clones; 80% to 90% were detected once. The ten largest clones take up 0.9% to 1.1% of the sample. Sequencing used PBMCs or T cells enriched from blood (not recorded which). These receptor sequences come from a man between 18 and 29 years old who had recovered from COVID-19.

The chain has TRBV6-5 and TRBJ1-1; D is undetermined. The CDR3 runs to 13 residues. The germline gives CDR1 MNHEY, CDR2 SVGAGI. The V end lost 6 bases, the J end lost 2 bases, and 10 bases lay between the germline ends. The CDR3 DNA is TGTGCCAGCAGCCCCAGGCGAAACACTGAAGCTTTCTTT. Protein product: CASSPRRNTEAFF.

The DNA of the CDR3 is TGTGCCAGCAGCCTGAACCTATTCGGGAACACTGAAGCTTTCTTT. It translates to CASSLNLFGNTEAFF. V and J are TRBV3-1 (or the pseudogene TRBV3-2) and TRBJ1-1; D remains unclear. CDR1 LGHDT and CDR2 YNNKEL come from the germline V gene (reference sequence). V was cut by 4 bases and J by 1 base, with 13 bases left in between. The CDR3 has 15 residues.

The J gene is TRBJ2-7, the V gene TRBV7-2, with 10 bases that match TRBD1. The ends lost 5 bases at V and 4 bases at J; junction bases unmatched: 5. This CDR3 is 14 amino acids long. Germline V CDR1 and CDR2: SGHTA, FQGNSA. DNA of the CDR3: TGTGCCAGCAGCGCCGGGACAGGGGAGTACGAGCAGTACTTC. Translation: CASSAGTGEYEQYF.

This chain joins TRBV12-3 or TRBV12-4 and TRBJ2-5, with TRBD1 as a possible D gene (6 bases). Trimming pared 7 bases from V and 6 bases from J, leaving 15 bases between. This CDR3 is built from 13 residues. The CDR3 coding sequence is TGTGCCAGCACCCTGGGGGCCGTGAAGACCCAGTACTTC. It is translated as CASTLGAVKTQYF.

The CDR3 loop is CASSTPRTYEQYF. CDR3 in DNA: TGTGCCAGCAGCACCCCGCGGACCTACGAGCAGTACTTC. V usage is TRBV11-2 and J usage is TRBJ2-7; D gene unclear. The CDR3 has 13 amino acids. Germline V gene data show CDR1 as SGHAT and CDR2 as FQNNGV. The germline V and J ends were trimmed by 5 bases and 2 bases, with 10 bases remaining between them.

This sequence joins TRBV7-2 and TRBJ2-1; 7 bases agree with TRBD2. The CDR3 length is 14 residues. The V gene end was trimmed by 0 bases and the J gene end by 8 bases; junction bases not matched to a gene: 4. Germline V gene data show CDR1 as SGHTA and CDR2 as FQGNSA. CDR3 nucleotide sequence: TGTGCCAGCAGCTTAGCGGGAGGGATCTATGAGCAGTTCTTC. It translates to CASSLAGGIYEQFF.

A single count supports this clone. The CDR3 protein is CASSEGQGQGQPQHF. CDR3 sequence (DNA): TGTGCCAGCAGTGAAGGACAGGGCCAGGGGCAGCCCCAGCATTTT. V usage is TRBV2 and J usage is TRBJ1-5, with TRBD1 identical over 7 bases. CDR1 SNHLY and CDR2 FYNNEI come from the germline V gene. There are 15 residues in the CDR3. Trimming at V came to 1 base and at J to 7 bases, leaving 7 bases not matched to a gene.

The V call is TRBV12-3 or TRBV12-4, the J call TRBJ2-3; perhaps TRBD2 as D (6 bases). Trimming removed 7 bases at V and 2 bases at J, with 10 bases between. This CDR3 has 13 residues. The CDR3 DNA follows: TGTGCCAGCACCCGGGACTTCACAGATACGCAGTATTTT. It is translated as CASTRDFTDTQYF.

The chain combines TRBV28 with TRBJ1-5; TRBD1 matches at 10 bases. The CDR3 loop spans 18 amino acids. CDR1 MDHEN and CDR2 SYDVKM come from the germline V gene. J lost 2 bases, V lost 4 bases, and 11 bases had no gene match. CDR3 protein: CASSWDRGARRGNQPQHF. For the CDR3, the DNA is TGTGCCAGCAGTTGGGACAGGGGCGCCCGGCGGGGCAATCAGCCCCAGCATTTT.

The CDR3 DNA sequence: TGTGCCAGCAGCCAGGTGGAGCGGGAAACCACAGATACGCAGTATTTT. As protein: CASSQVERETTDTQYF. The V gene is TRBV3-1 (or the pseudogene TRBV3-2), the J gene TRBJ2-3; TRBD2 aligns across 7 bases. Germline V gene lookup returns CDR1 LGHDT and CDR2 YNNKEL (reference sequence). V was pared by 3 bases and J by 2 bases, with 8 bases of the junction left unmatched. This CDR3 region has 16 residues.

The rearrangement joins TRBV6-5 to TRBJ2-1; 10 bases are a match to TRBD2. V shed 5 bases, J shed 6 bases, and the junction held 4 bases outside the gene matches. Germline V gene data show CDR1 as MNHEY and CDR2 as SVGAGI. CDR3 length equals 14 residues. CDR3 region: CASSPPSGSNEQFF. Here the CDR3 DNA reads TGTGCCAGCAGTCCACCTAGCGGGAGCAATGAGCAGTTCTTC.

The chain is built from TRBV28 and TRBJ2-7; weak D call: TRBD1 (6 bases). This CDR3 comprises 14 residues. Between the trimmed V and J ends, which lost 7 bases and 0 bases, there was a span of 13 bases. The germline gives CDR1 MDHEN, CDR2 SYDVKM. The CDR3 is CASNPRGLSYEQYF. DNA of the CDR3: TGTGCCAGCAACCCCAGGGGTCTCTCCTACGAGCAGTACTTC.

This clone occurred once. CDR3 DNA sequence: TGTGCCAGTAAATCAGGCGTAATGAACACTGAAGCTTTCTTT. It yields the protein CASKSGVMNTEAFF. The chain employs TRBV19 and TRBJ1-1; D is ambiguous. Trimming removed 7 bases from V and 0 bases from J, with 12 bases in between. CDR1 is LNHDA and CDR2 is SQIVND in the germline V gene (reference sequence). The CDR3 length is 14 residues.

The CDR3 DNA follows: TGCGCCAGCAGTCAATCAGTGGATTGGGGCACCACAGATACGCAGTATTTT. This codes for CASSQSVDWGTTDTQYF. This chain uses TRBV23-1 with TRBJ2-3, with D tentatively TRBD1 (5 bases). TRBV23-1 counts as an open reading frame of uncertain function. Trimming pared 0 bases from V and 2 bases from J, leaving 15 bases between. This CDR3 has 17 residues.

This chain joins TRBV19 and TRBJ2-2, with 9 nucleotides matching TRBD1. The CDR3 spans 16 residues. The V segment lost 8 bases and the J segment 5 bases; nucleotides outside the gene matches: 12. Germline V gene data show CDR1 as LNHDA and CDR2 as SQIVND (reference sequence). For the CDR3, the DNA is TGTGCCAGTCGGAATACCGGGACAGGGAAAACCGGGGAGCTGTTTTTT. Amino acid sequence: CASRNTGTGKTGELFF.

This chain connects TRBV6-5 to TRBJ1-6; D is ambiguous. The CDR3 contains 14 residues. In germline, CDR1 is MNHEY, CDR2 SVGAGI. V was clipped by 8 bases and J by 7 bases, with 15 bases between them. CDR3 DNA: TGTGCCAGCCGAACAGTTGTGGTGAATTCACCCCTCCACTTT. Its translation: CASRTVVVNSPLHF.

This sequence joins TRBV6-6 and TRBJ2-7; 10 bases agree with TRBD2. V lost 5 bases and J lost 3; bases outside the gene matches: 13. The CDR3 is 17 amino acids. Per the germline V gene, CDR1 is MNHNY and CDR2 is SVGAGI (reference sequence). The CDR3 nucleotides read TGTGCCAGCAGTCCATACCCGACCAGCGGGGGGGTCTACGAGCAGTACTTC. This translates into CASSPYPTSGGVYEQYF.

The chain joins TRBV4-3 to TRBJ1-5, with unresolved D. This CDR3 has 14 residues. The V end was cut by 2 bases, the J end by 2 bases, with 7 bases between. Germline lookup yields CDR1 LGHNA and CDR2 YSLEER. The CDR3 nucleotides read TGCGCCAGCAGCCAAACGACTCGCAATCAGCCCCAGCATTTT. It codes for CASSQTTRNQPQHF.

The V gene is TRBV4-2, the J gene TRBJ2-3; no reliable D call. The CDR3 spans 16 residues. Germline CDR1 LGHNA, CDR2 YNFKEQ. V lost 1 base, J lost 0 bases, and 11 bases lay in between. The CDR3 sequence: CASSQGNSLSTDTQYF. In DNA, the CDR3 is TGTGCCAGCAGCCAAGGCAACAGCCTGAGCACAGATACGCAGTATTTT.

CDR3 protein: CASSQTSNPLTSFF. The CDR3 DNA reads as TGCGCCAGCAGCCAGACTAGTAACCCCCTCACGAGCTTCTTC. This chain uses TRBV5-1 with TRBJ2-1; D may be TRBD2 (6 bases). The germline CDR1 and CDR2 sequences are SGHRS and YFSETQ. The CDR3 length is 14 residues. Trimming took 4 bases from V and 16 from J, leaving 24 bases between them.

V gene TRBV7-9 combines with J gene TRBJ2-7; 12 bases align to TRBD1. This CDR3 is built from 18 residues. V lost 5 bases, J lost 3 bases, and 14 bases stayed unmatched. Germline loops: CDR1 SEHNR, CDR2 FQNEAQ (reference sequence). This CDR3 is CASSGSGQGAKFGYEQYF. The CDR3 DNA follows: TGTGCCAGCAGCGGATCGGGACAGGGGGCGAAGTTCGGCTACGAGCAGTACTTC.

V is TRBV5-1 and J is TRBJ2-3; 7 bases line up with TRBD1. The CDR3 contains 15 residues. Germline CDR1 reads SGHRS; CDR2 reads YFSETQ. V gave up 4 bases and J gave up 2 bases; unmatched junction bases: 7. This CDR3 reads CASSSTGDLTDTQYF. The CDR3, as DNA: TGCGCCAGCAGCAGTACAGGGGACCTCACAGATACGCAGTATTTT.

This clone was seen once. This chain uses TRBV19 with TRBJ2-7; 9 bases are shared with TRBD1. With V trimmed by 3 bases and J by 6 bases, 6 bases remained unmatched. This CDR3 contains 14 residues. Germline CDR1 is LNHDA and CDR2 is SQIVND (reference sequence). This chain's CDR3 is CASSMGTGKSEQYF. The CDR3 DNA reads TGTGCCAGTAGTATGGGGACAGGGAAGTCCGAGCAGTACTTC.

The sample holds one count of this clone. V and J are TRBV5-1 and TRBJ2-3, with 9 bases lining up with TRBD1. This CDR3 comprises 19 residues. Germline V lookup: CDR1 SGHRS, CDR2 YFSETQ. V trimming: 0 bases; J trimming: 2 bases; junction bases outside the gene matches: 13. CDR3 in amino acids: CASSLAGGVGTGHTDTQYF. Written as DNA, the CDR3 is TGCGCCAGCAGCTTGGCCGGAGGGGTTGGGACAGGGCACACAGATACGCAGTATTTT.

This clone showed up many times. The J gene is TRBJ2-5, the V gene TRBV2, with 7 bases lining up with TRBD1. Germline V CDR1 and CDR2: SNHLY, FYNNEI. After removal of 6 bases from V and 3 bases from J, the junction contained 10 bases not matched to a gene. The CDR3 length is 15 residues. In DNA, the CDR3 is TGTGCCAGCAGCGGGACAGCAGTCTTGAAAGAGACCCAGTACTTC. Translating gives CASSGTAVLKETQYF. Based on the CDR3 plus reference TRBV2 and TRBJ2-5, the full variable domain is EPEVTQTPSHQVTQMGQEVILRCVPISNHLYFYWYRQILGQKVEFLVSFYNNEISEKSEIFDDQFSVERPDGSNFTLKIRSTKLEDSAMYFCASSGTAVLKETQYFGPGTRLLVL.

The chain has TRBV2 and TRBJ1-1; 7 bases match TRBD1. CDR1 and CDR2 (germline): SNHLY, FYNNEI. The CDR3 is made up of 15 amino acids. Unmatched junction bases numbered 3, after V lost 2 bases and J lost 0 bases. The CDR3 loop reads CASSEQGVMNTEAFF. CDR3 bases: TGTGCCAGCAGTGAACAGGGGGTGATGAACACTGAAGCTTTCTTT.

The chain employs TRBV28 and TRBJ1-2; TRBD1 might be the D (5 bases). V lost 4 bases to trimming and J lost 8 bases, with 20 bases between them. Germline V CDR1 and CDR2: MDHEN, SYDVKM. CDR3 length: 15 residues. The CDR3 DNA follows: TGTGCCAGCAGTTACGGAGGGGCCTCCATGAGGGGCTACACCTTC. It specifies CASSYGGASMRGYTF.